This TCR beta chain was identified in a study of T cell responses to AZD1222 COVID-19 vaccine. Study observations and caveats: As reported, nearly half of all spike-specific TCRs target variant regions that are unmutated. Most donors were white British, females outnumbered males, and clonal diversity was possibly underestimated. An increase in Spike-specific TCR breadth and depth was observed after two AZD1222 doses.

With V trimmed by 5 bases and J by 2 bases, 5 bases remained unmatched. Germline V CDR1 and CDR2: SGHTA, FQGNSA. CDR3 length: 15 residues. Of note for this clone: Antigen unknown.

TCRdb's table, derived via immunoSEQ multiplex PCR, lists solely in-frame clones and lacks some. This repertoire shows around 50,000 clones, 80% to 90% found once; its top ten account for roughly a tenth. The V and J genes are TRBV7-2 and TRBJ2-7, with 11 bases that match TRBD2. This sample comprised peripheral blood, obtained on day 0 of AZD1222 vaccination. The sequence was obtained from an adult in good health. This CDR3 reads CASSPGLAATYEQYF. The CDR3 coding sequence is TGTGCCAGCAGCCCGGGACTAGCGGCCACCTACGAGCAGTACTTC.